This T cell receptor (beta chain) was recovered during a study of blood T cell repertoires in COVID-19. Study summary: There were acute and convalescent COVID-19 samples, and they came from the United States, Italy and Spain.

The germline CDR1 and CDR2 sequences are LGHDT and YNNKEL (reference sequence). Trimming stripped 6 bases from V and 3 bases from J, with 14 bases between. The CDR3 has 14 residues. Only in-frame clones appear in the TCRdb table, and some are missing; sequencing was by immunoSEQ multiplex PCR. The sample has some 76,000 clones, over 75% seen once. The source of this sequence is a man aged 50 to 59 with acute or convalescent COVID-19. Sequencing was performed on peripheral blood. The chain carries TRBV3-1 (or the pseudogene TRBV3-2) and TRBJ2-5, with unresolved D. The CDR3 DNA follows: TGTGCCAGCAGTCTGACAACAGCCAAAGAGACCCAGTACTTC. Protein sequence: CASSLTTAKETQYF.